The T cell receptor (beta chain) under discussion was sequenced for a study of OX40 agonist ivuxolimab in advanced cancers. Study-level results: Clonal expansion from baseline to week 6 occurred in both CD4+ and CD8+ T cells. More expanded clones were seen, on average, in CD8+ T cells than in CD4+.

About this clone: Its antigen is still unknown.

Patients were ruled out by autoimmune disease history or systemic immunosuppression. TCRdb keeps only in-frame clones here, not all; method: immunoSEQ multiplex PCR. This sample carries about 44,000 clones, 80% of them seen once, and the ten largest clones take roughly 10%. The TCR was taken from an adult with an advanced solid tumor such as melanoma, head and neck, liver or kidney cancer. The sequences come from CD4+ or CD8+ T cells sorted from blood, collected in a trial of the OX40 agonist ivuxolimab.

CDR3 in DNA: TGTGCTCCCGGAAGGGGACTAGCGGGAGTGGGTGAGCAGTACTTC. Translated, it gives CAPGRGLAGVGEQYF. This sequence joins TRBV28 and TRBJ2-7, with TRBD2 matching 14 bases. The CDR3 is 15 residues long. In germline, CDR1 is MDHEN, CDR2 SYDVKM.